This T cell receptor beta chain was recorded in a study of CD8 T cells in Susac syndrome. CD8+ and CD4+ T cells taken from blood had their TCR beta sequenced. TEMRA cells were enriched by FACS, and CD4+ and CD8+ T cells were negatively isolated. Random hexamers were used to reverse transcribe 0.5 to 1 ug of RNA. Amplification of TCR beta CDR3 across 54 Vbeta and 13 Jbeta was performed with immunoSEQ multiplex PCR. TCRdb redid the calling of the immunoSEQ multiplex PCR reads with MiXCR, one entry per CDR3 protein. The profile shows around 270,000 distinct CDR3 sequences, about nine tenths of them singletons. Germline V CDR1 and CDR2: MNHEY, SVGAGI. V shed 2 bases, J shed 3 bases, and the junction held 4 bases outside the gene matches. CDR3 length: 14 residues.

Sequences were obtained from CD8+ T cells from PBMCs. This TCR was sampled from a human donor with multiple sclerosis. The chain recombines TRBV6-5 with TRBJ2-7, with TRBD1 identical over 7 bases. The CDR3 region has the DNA TGTGCCAGCAGTTACCGGACAGGACTCTACGAGCAGTACTTC. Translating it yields CASSYRTGLYEQYF.